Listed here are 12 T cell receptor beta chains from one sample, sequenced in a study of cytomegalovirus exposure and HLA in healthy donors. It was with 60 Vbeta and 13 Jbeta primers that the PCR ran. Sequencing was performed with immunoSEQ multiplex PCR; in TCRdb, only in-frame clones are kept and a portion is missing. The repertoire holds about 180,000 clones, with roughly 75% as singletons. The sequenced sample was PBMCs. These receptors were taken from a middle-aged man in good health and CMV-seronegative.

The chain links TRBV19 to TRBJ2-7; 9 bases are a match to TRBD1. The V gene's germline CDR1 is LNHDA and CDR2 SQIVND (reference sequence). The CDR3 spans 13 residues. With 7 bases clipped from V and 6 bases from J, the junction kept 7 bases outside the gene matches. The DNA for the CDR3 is TGTGCCAGTACCGGGGACAGGGCCGCCGAGCAGTACTTC. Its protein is CASTGDRAAEQYF.

CDR3 residues: CASSWTGYGYEQYF. The CDR3, as DNA: TGTGCCAGCAGTTGGACAGGGTATGGCTACGAGCAGTACTTC. The chain is built from TRBV27 and TRBJ2-7; 8 nucleotides align to TRBD1. The V segment lost 4 bases and the J segment 3 bases; nucleotides outside the gene matches: 5. This CDR3 contains 14 residues. Germline V gives CDR1 MNHEY, CDR2 SMNVEV (reference sequence).

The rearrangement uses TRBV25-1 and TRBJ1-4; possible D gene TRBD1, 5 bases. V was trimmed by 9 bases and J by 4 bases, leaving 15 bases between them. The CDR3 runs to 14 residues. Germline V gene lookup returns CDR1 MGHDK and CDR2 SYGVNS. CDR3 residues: CARTGGFGNEKLFF. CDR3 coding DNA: TGTGCCAGGACGGGGGGGTTCGGTAATGAAAAACTGTTTTTT. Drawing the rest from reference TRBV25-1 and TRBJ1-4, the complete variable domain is EADIYQTPRYLVIGTGKKITLECSQTMGHDKMYWYQQDPGMELHLIHYSYGVNSTEKGDLSSESTVSRIRTEHFPLTLESARPSHTSQYLCARTGGFGNEKLFFGSGTQLSVL.

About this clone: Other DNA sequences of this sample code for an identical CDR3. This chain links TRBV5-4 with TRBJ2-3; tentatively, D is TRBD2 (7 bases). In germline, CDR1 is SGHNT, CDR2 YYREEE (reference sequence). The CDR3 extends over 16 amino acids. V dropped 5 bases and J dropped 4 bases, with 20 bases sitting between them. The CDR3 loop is CASRTSGGAESDTQYF. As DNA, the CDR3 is TGTGCCAGCAGAACTAGTGGGGGGGCCGAGTCAGATACGCAGTATTTT.

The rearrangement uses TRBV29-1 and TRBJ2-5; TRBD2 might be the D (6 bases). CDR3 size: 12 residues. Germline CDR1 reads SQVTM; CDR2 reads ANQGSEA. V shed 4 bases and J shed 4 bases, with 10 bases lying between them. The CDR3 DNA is TGCAGCGTTGTTGGGGACTCAGAGACCCAGTACTTC. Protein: CSVVGDSETQYF.

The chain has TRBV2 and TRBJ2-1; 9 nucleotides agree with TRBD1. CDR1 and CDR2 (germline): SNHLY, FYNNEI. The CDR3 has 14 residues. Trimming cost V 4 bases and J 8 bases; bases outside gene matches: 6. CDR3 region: CASSADRGLDEQFF. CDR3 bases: TGTGCCAGCAGTGCGGACAGGGGATTGGATGAGCAGTTCTTC.

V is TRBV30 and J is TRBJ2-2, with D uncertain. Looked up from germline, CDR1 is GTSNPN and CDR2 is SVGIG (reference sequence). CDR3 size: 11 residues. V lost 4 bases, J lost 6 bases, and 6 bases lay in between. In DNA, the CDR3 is TGTGCCTGGACGTCCCCCGGGGAGCTGTTTTTT. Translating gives CAWTSPGELFF. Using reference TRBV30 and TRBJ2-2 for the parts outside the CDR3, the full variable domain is SQTIHQWPATLVQPVGSPLSLECTVEGTSNPNLYWYRQAAGRGLQLLFYSVGIGQISSEVPQNLSASRPQDRQFILSSKKLLLSDSGFYLCAWTSPGELFFGEGSRLTVL.

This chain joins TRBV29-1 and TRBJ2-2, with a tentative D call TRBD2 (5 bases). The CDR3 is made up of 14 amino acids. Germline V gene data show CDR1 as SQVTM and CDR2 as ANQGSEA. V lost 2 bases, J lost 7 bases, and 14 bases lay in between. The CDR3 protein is CSVEIPGTGGELFF. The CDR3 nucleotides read TGCAGCGTTGAAATACCGGGAACGGGCGGGGAGCTGTTTTTT.

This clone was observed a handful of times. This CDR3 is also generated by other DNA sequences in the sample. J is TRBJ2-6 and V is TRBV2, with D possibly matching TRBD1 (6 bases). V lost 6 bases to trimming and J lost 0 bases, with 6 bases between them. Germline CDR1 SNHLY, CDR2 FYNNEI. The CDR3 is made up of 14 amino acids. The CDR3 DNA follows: TGTGCCAGCAGACAGGGCTCTGGGGCCAACGTCCTGACTTTC. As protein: CASRQGSGANVLTF.

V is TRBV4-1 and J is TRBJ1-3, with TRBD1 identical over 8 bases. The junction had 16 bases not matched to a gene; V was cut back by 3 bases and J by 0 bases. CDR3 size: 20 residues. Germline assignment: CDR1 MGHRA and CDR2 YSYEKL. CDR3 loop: CASSQEGQASRTLSGNTIYF. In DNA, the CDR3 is TGCGCCAGCAGCCAGGAGGGACAGGCCTCAAGAACGCTCTCTGGAAACACCATATATTTT.

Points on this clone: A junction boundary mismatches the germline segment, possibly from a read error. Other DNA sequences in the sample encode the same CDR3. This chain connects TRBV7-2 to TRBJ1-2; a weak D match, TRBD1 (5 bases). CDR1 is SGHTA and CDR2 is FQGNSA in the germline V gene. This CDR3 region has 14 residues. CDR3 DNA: TGCGCCAGCAGCTTAGCGTTCGGGGGATATGGCTACACCTTC. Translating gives CASSLAFGGYGYTF.

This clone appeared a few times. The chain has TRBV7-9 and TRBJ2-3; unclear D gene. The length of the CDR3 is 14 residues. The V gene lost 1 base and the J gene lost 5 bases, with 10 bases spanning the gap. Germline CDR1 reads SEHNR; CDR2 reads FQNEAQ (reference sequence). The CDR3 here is CASSLVAGQDTQYF. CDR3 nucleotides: TGTGCCAGCAGCTTAGTGGCAGGTCAAGATACGCAGTATTTT.